The 28 T cell receptor beta chains below were found in one sample sequenced in a study of T cells in Graves' hyperthyroidism and ophthalmopathy. Researchers took RNA transcripts and amplified the TCR beta CDR3 regions from them. The HTBI primer set drove a first-round RT-PCR of the TCR CDR3. TCRdb fed the multiplex PCR reads into MiXCR, producing one record per CDR3 protein. This sample has 250,000 to 400,000 distinct CDR3 sequences, with roughly 15% found just once. Material for sequencing was blood. These receptors were taken from a middle-aged woman with Graves' ophthalmopathy.

The chain employs TRBV28 and TRBJ2-7; 8 bases are a match to TRBD2. The CDR3 is 15 residues long. Per the germline V gene, CDR1 is MDHEN and CDR2 is SYDVKM. V lost 8 bases, J lost 0 bases, and 9 bases stayed unmatched. CDR3 in DNA: TGTGCCAGCCGGGGGGGGGGGCTTTCCTCCTACGAGCAGTACTTC. Residues: CASRGGGLSSYEQYF.

The V gene is TRBV19, the J gene TRBJ1-6; D gene unclear. This CDR3 comprises 14 residues. V lost 4 bases and J lost 2, with 6 bases in between. The germline V gene has CDR1 LNHDA and CDR2 SQIVND (reference sequence). CDR3 residues: CASSTGPYNSPLHF. CDR3 nucleotides: TGTGCCAGTAGTACGGGTCCCTATAATTCACCCCTCCACTTT.

This rearrangement joins TRBV5-1 to TRBJ1-1; 11 bases agree with TRBD1. V gave up 1 base and J gave up 4 bases; unmatched junction bases: 3. This CDR3 is built from 15 residues. The germline gives CDR1 SGHRS, CDR2 YFSETQ. CDR3 loop: CASSLWGQGGTEAFF. In nucleotides, the CDR3 is TGCGCCAGCAGCTTGTGGGGACAGGGGGGCACTGAAGCTTTCTTT.

Ten or more counts support this clonotype. This chain connects TRBV7-2 to TRBJ2-5; TRBD1 matches 9 bases. The J segment lost 5 bases and the V segment lost 1 base, leaving 5 bases of the junction unmatched. The CDR3 has 15 residues. From germline, CDR1 is SGHTA and CDR2 FQGNSA. The CDR3 reads CASSLVGTGKETQYF. The CDR3 DNA reads as TGTGCCAGCAGCTTAGTAGGGACAGGGAAGGAGACCCAGTACTTC.

This clonotype was observed a few times. The chain has TRBV5-6 and TRBJ2-1; 12 bases agree with TRBD2. Losses at the gene ends were 4 bases for V and 9 bases for J; bases not matched to a gene: 11. CDR3 length equals 16 residues. The germline V gene has CDR1 SGHDT and CDR2 YYEEEE. The CDR3 bases are TGTGCCAGCAGCCTCCGACTAGCGGGAGTTACGATTGAGCAGTTCTTC. Translating it yields CASSLRLAGVTIEQFF.

In regard to this clonotype: One end of the junction does not line up with germline, which may come from a read error. CDR3 amino acids: CASSLSSRDNSPLQF. The CDR3 DNA is TGCGCCAGCAGCTTGAGTAGCAGGGATAATTCACCCCTCCAGTTT. This rearrangement joins TRBV5-1 to TRBJ1-6; D is possibly TRBD1 (5 bases). CDR1 is SGHRS, CDR2 YFSETQ, per germline. The CDR3 runs to 15 residues.

The rearrangement joins TRBV9 to TRBJ1-1, with D unresolved. V gave up 4 bases and J gave up 1 base, with 11 bases separating them. The germline V gene has CDR1 SGDLS and CDR2 YYNGEE. The CDR3 consists of 14 residues. CDR3 residues: CASSPRGQNTEAFF. The CDR3 DNA sequence: TGTGCCAGCAGCCCCAGAGGTCAGAACACTGAAGCTTTCTTT.

This clonotype was recorded at least ten times. The chain employs TRBV10-3 and TRBJ2-5; possible D gene TRBD2, 5 bases. The V gene lost 7 bases and the J gene lost 2 bases, with 11 bases spanning the gap. Germline-derived CDR1 and CDR2 are ENHRY and SYGVKD. This CDR3 is 13 amino acids long. In DNA form, the CDR3 reads TGTGCCATCACGGCGGGTCGGCAAGAGACCCAGTACTTC. Translating it yields CAITAGRQETQYF.

In its sample, this clonotype was seen many times. The chain recombines TRBV29-1 with TRBJ2-7, with a possible D match to TRBD2 (6 bases). There are 14 residues in the CDR3. Germline V gives CDR1 SQVTM, CDR2 ANQGSEA. The germline V and J ends were trimmed by 3 bases and 0 bases, with 12 bases remaining between them. CDR3 sequence: CSVDSGEFSYEQYF. The CDR3 DNA reads as TGCAGCGTTGATAGCGGCGAATTCTCCTACGAGCAGTACTTC.

This clonotype was recorded many times. The gene calls are TRBV11-3 and TRBJ2-3; 12 nucleotides align to TRBD2. Germline V lookup: CDR1 SGHNT, CDR2 YENEEA. This CDR3 spans 19 amino acids. V shed 4 bases and J 2 bases; nucleotides not matched to a gene: 13. The CDR3 bases are TGTGCCAGCAGCTCTCCGAGGCTAGCGGGGGGGCCGATCACAGATACGCAGTATTTT. Translation gives CASSSPRLAGGPITDTQYF.

V and J are TRBV5-6 and TRBJ2-7; 7 bases align to TRBD1. Trimming at V came to 2 bases and at J to 4 bases, leaving 12 bases not matched to a gene. This CDR3 has 16 amino acids. Germline lookup yields CDR1 SGHDT and CDR2 YYEEEE. The CDR3 sequence: CASSFLPRGLGYEQYF. The CDR3 bases are TGTGCCAGCAGCTTTTTGCCGAGGGGGCTCGGATACGAGCAGTACTTC.

Ten or more counts support this clonotype. The gene calls are TRBV27 and TRBJ2-5, with 14 bases that match TRBD2. CDR1 MNHEY and CDR2 SMNVEV come from the germline V gene (reference sequence). Trimming removed 6 bases from V and 5 bases from J; junction bases left unmatched: 2. The CDR3 extends over 14 amino acids. CDR3 sequence reads: CASSGTSGSETQYF. The DNA of the CDR3 is TGTGCCAGCAGCGGGACTAGCGGGAGTGAGACCCAGTACTTC.

This rearrangement joins TRBV20-1 to TRBJ2-1; D uncertain. Per the germline V gene, CDR1 is DFQATT and CDR2 is SNEGSKA (reference sequence). Trimming took 3 bases from V and 0 from J, leaving 9 bases between them. The CDR3 has 14 residues. The CDR3 reads CSARSRGSYNEQFF. DNA of the CDR3: TGCAGTGCTAGGTCCAGAGGCTCCTACAATGAGCAGTTCTTC.

In this sample, this clonotype turned up many times. The genes are TRBV20-1 and TRBJ1-1, with TRBD1 matching over 7 bases. Germline V gives CDR1 DFQATT, CDR2 SNEGSKA (reference sequence). Losses at the gene ends were 6 bases for V and 11 bases for J; bases not matched to a gene: 6. This CDR3 has 10 residues. DNA for the CDR3: TGCAGTGCAGCGACAGGGACGGCTTTCTTT. This encodes CSAATGTAFF.

Many counts were recorded for this clonotype. An end of the junction does not agree with germline; a read error may underlie this. The rearrangement joins TRBV12-3 or TRBV12-4 to TRBJ2-3; possible D gene TRBD2, 7 bases. The CDR3 spans 15 residues. CDR3 DNA sequence: TGTGCCAGCAGCTTAGGGGGGGGGGGGGCAGATACGCAGTATTTT. It yields the protein CASSLGGGGADTQYF.

V is TRBV20-1 and J is TRBJ1-1, with a weak D call TRBD1 (5 bases). V dropped 0 bases and J dropped 6 bases, with 17 bases sitting between them. Germline V gene lookup returns CDR1 DFQATT and CDR2 SNEGSKA (reference sequence). The CDR3 consists of 15 residues. The CDR3: CSARDSPGRLAEAFF. The CDR3 DNA is TGCAGTGCTAGAGATTCGCCGGGACGCCTGGCTGAAGCTTTCTTT.

About this clonotype: Given a much more abundant clone one base away, this may be a read error. The gene calls are TRBV3-1 and TRBJ2-1; TRBD2 aligns across 8 bases. The CDR3 is made up of 14 amino acids. The V segment lost 4 bases and the J segment 6 bases; nucleotides outside the gene matches: 5. Germline-derived CDR1 and CDR2 are LGHDT and YNNKEL (reference sequence). The CDR3 spells CASSLLAVSNEQFF. The CDR3 DNA is TGTGCCAGCAGCCTACTAGCGGTGAGCAATGAGCAGTTCTTC.

There are many counts of this clonotype. This sequence joins TRBV28 and TRBJ1-6; the D gene is possibly TRBD1 (5 bases). The germline V gene encodes CDR1 MDHEN and CDR2 SYDVKM. Trimming left V 3 bases short and J 7 bases short, with 10 bases between. The CDR3 loop spans 14 amino acids. CDR3 bases: TGTGCCAGCAGTTTGCAGGGCTGGAATTCACCCCTCCACTTT. This encodes CASSLQGWNSPLHF.

This clonotype showed up many times. The chain combines TRBV14 with TRBJ1-1; D uncertain. V was trimmed by 3 bases and J by 9 bases, leaving 11 bases between them. The CDR3 has 12 amino acids. Germline CDR1 and CDR2: SGHDN and FVKESK. CDR3 residues: CASSHVMSKAFF. The CDR3 DNA follows: TGTGCCAGCAGCCATGTGATGAGTAAAGCTTTCTTT.

V gene TRBV9 combines with J gene TRBJ2-2; D gene unclear. The V gene's germline CDR1 is SGDLS and CDR2 YYNGEE. With 0 bases removed from V and 6 bases from J, the gap between germline ends came to 15 bases. CDR3 length equals 16 residues. The DNA of the CDR3 is TGTGCCAGCAGCGTAGCTGGGGTGGCCTGGGCCGGGGAGCTGTTTTTT. It specifies CASSVAGVAWAGELFF.

This clonotype was seen at least ten times. The rearrangement uses TRBV28 and TRBJ2-3, with TRBD2 matching over 14 bases. There are 16 residues in the CDR3. V shed 9 bases and J 2 bases; nucleotides not matched to a gene: 7. The V gene's germline CDR1 is MDHEN and CDR2 SYDVKM. The CDR3, as DNA: TGTGCCAGTGGGACTAGCGGGAGCATTTTCACAGATACGCAGTATTTT. Its protein product is CASGTSGSIFTDTQYF.

V is TRBV20-1 and J is TRBJ2-7; 10 bases align to TRBD2. Germline lookup yields CDR1 DFQATT and CDR2 SNEGSKA (reference sequence). The ends lost 0 bases at V and 2 bases at J; junction bases unmatched: 7. The CDR3 contains 16 residues. The CDR3 loop reads CSARDRPSGSAYEQYF. Written as DNA, the CDR3 is TGCAGTGCTAGAGATCGCCCTAGCGGGAGCGCCTACGAGCAGTACTTC.

The rearrangement uses TRBV18 and TRBJ1-4, with TRBD1 as a possible D gene (6 bases). The CDR3 sequence is 15 residues long. The V and J ends lost 4 bases and 5 bases respectively, with 14 bases between them. CDR1 and CDR2 (germline): KGHSH, LQKENI. The CDR3 nucleotides read TGTGCCAGCTCACTTCCGGGGGGCAGAAATGAAAAACTGTTTTTT. Translation: CASSLPGGRNEKLFF. The complete variable domain, with remaining parts taken from reference TRBV18 and TRBJ1-4, reads NAGVMQNPRHLVRRRGQEARLRCSPMKGHSHVYWYRQLPEEGLKFMVYLQKENIIDESGMPKERFSAEFPKEGPSILRIQQVVRGDSAAYFCASSLPGGRNEKLFFGSGTQLSVL.

This clonotype has a count of ten or more. The rearrangement links TRBV5-6 to TRBJ2-5; D unresolved. This CDR3 is built from 14 residues. The germline V gene has CDR1 SGHDT and CDR2 YYEEEE. With 1 base removed from V and 5 bases from J, the gap between germline ends came to 12 bases. The CDR3 bases are TGTGCCAGCAGCTTGTATGGGAAACGGGAGACCCAGTACTTC. Amino acid sequence: CASSLYGKRETQYF.

The chain links TRBV18 to TRBJ1-5; 12 nucleotides match TRBD1. Germline trimming cut 3 bases from V and 6 bases from J; bases unmatched to any gene: 3. The CDR3 is made up of 15 amino acids. Germline CDR1 KGHSH, CDR2 LQKENI. The CDR3 protein is CASSPGTGGFQPQHF. CDR3 nucleotide sequence: TGTGCCAGCTCACCGGGGACAGGGGGCTTTCAGCCCCAGCATTTT.

This clonotype was counted many times. The chain combines TRBV5-1 with TRBJ2-3; 14 positions agree with TRBD2. The CDR3 totals 17 residues. CDR1 SGHRS and CDR2 YFSETQ come from the germline V gene. Germline trimming cut 7 bases from V and 2 bases from J; bases unmatched to any gene: 9. CDR3 in amino acids: CASAGLAGGPSTDTQYF. CDR3 coding DNA: TGCGCCAGCGCCGGACTAGCGGGGGGCCCTTCCACAGATACGCAGTATTTT.

This clonotype was seen a handful of times. The V gene is TRBV5-1, the J gene TRBJ1-4; D not certain. The CDR3 runs 18 residues. CDR1 SGHRS and CDR2 YFSETQ come from the germline V gene. V was clipped by 0 bases and J by 1 base, with 16 bases between them. In nucleotides, the CDR3 is TGCGCCAGCAGCTTGGAGGGCAGGCGACTCTTAACTAATGAAAAACTGTTTTTT. Amino acids: CASSLEGRRLLTNEKLFF.

J is TRBJ2-1 and V is TRBV20-1; TRBD2 agrees at 15 bases. This CDR3 has 14 amino acids. From germline, CDR1 is DFQATT and CDR2 SNEGSKA (reference sequence). The V gene end was trimmed by 6 bases and the J gene end by 10 bases; junction bases not matched to a gene: 7. The CDR3 reads CSATWTSGRGEQFF. As DNA, the CDR3 is TGCAGTGCCACCTGGACTAGCGGGAGGGGGGAGCAGTTCTTC.